These 27 T cell receptor beta chains were sequenced from one sample in a study of CD8 T cells in Susac syndrome. An amount of RNA that ranged from roughly 0.5 to 1 ug was reverse transcribed with random hexamers. TCRdb fed the immunoSEQ multiplex PCR reads into MiXCR, producing one record per CDR3 protein. The profile covers 130,000 to 150,000 distinct CDR3 sequences, with roughly 94% appearing a single time and nearly 0.085% taken by the ten largest. Sequenced material: CD4+ T cells from PBMCs. Receptors originate from a human donor in good health.

The chain is built from TRBV7-9 and TRBJ2-2; D ambiguous. CDR1 is SEHNR, CDR2 FQNEAQ, per germline (reference sequence). V gave up 4 bases and J gave up 0 bases, with 6 bases separating them. This CDR3 contains 14 residues. The CDR3 is CASSSRANTGELFF. For the CDR3, the DNA is TGTGCCAGCAGCTCGAGAGCGAACACCGGGGAGCTGTTTTTT.

This rearrangement joins TRBV6-1 to TRBJ1-6; D unresolved. The CDR3 has 14 amino acids. With 1 base removed from V and 10 bases from J, the gap between germline ends came to 11 bases. Germline values: CDR1 MNHNS, CDR2 SASEGT. The CDR3 is CASSEVAIGSPLHF. In DNA, the CDR3 is TGTGCCAGCAGTGAAGTGGCGATCGGCTCACCCCTCCACTTT.

This clonotype was recorded once. The chain employs TRBV29-1 and TRBJ2-2; D is perhaps TRBD1 (5 bases). Trimming pared 3 bases from V and 3 bases from J, leaving 14 bases between. The CDR3 extends over 15 amino acids. CDR1 and CDR2 from the germline V gene are SQVTM and ANQGSEA. The CDR3 protein is CSVDVSGKYTGELFF. The CDR3 region has the DNA TGCAGCGTTGATGTTTCAGGGAAGTACACCGGGGAGCTGTTTTTT.

The rearrangement links TRBV29-1 to TRBJ1-2; 11 bases agree with TRBD1. The CDR3 has 14 residues. Trimming at V came to 7 bases and at J to 5 bases, leaving 9 bases not matched to a gene. The V gene's germline CDR1 is SQVTM and CDR2 ANQGSEA. This CDR3 is CSDWGGTGGYGYTF. CDR3 in DNA: TGCAGCGATTGGGGCGGGACAGGGGGATATGGCTACACCTTC.

The chain has TRBV27 and TRBJ1-1; the D is unclear. The CDR3 has 15 amino acids. CDR1 MNHEY and CDR2 SMNVEV come from the germline V gene (reference sequence). Trimming removed 1 base from V and 3 bases from J, with 12 bases in between. The CDR3 reads CASSLYYSGDTEAFF. CDR3 coding DNA: TGTGCCAGCAGTTTATACTACAGCGGGGACACTGAAGCTTTCTTT.

V gene TRBV18 combines with J gene TRBJ2-7; D gene unclear. Germline assignment: CDR1 KGHSH and CDR2 LQKENI. Trimming stripped 3 bases from V and 1 base from J, with 7 bases between. CDR3 length: 13 amino acids. The CDR3 is CASSPSTSYEQYF. The CDR3 nucleotides are TGTGCCAGCTCACCCAGCACATCCTACGAGCAGTACTTC. Together with reference TRBV18 and TRBJ2-7, the CDR3 gives the full variable domain: NAGVMQNPRHLVRRRGQEARLRCSPMKGHSHVYWYRQLPEEGLKFMVYLQKENIIDESGMPKERFSAEFPKEGPSILRIQQVVRGDSAAYFCASSPSTSYEQYFGPGTRLTVT.

This chain connects TRBV2 to TRBJ1-2, with D tentatively TRBD1 (6 bases). The CDR3 contains 11 residues. The germline V and J ends were trimmed by 8 bases and 10 bases, with 14 bases remaining between them. CDR1 is SNHLY, CDR2 FYNNEI, per germline. Here the CDR3 DNA reads TGTGCCAGCCGAGGGACAAGCCTCTACACCTTC. This sequence encodes CASRGTSLYTF.

The chain recombines TRBV20-1 with TRBJ2-7; 8 nucleotides line up with TRBD2. The length of the CDR3 is 14 residues. The junction had 8 bases not matched to a gene; V was cut back by 5 bases and J by 2 bases. Looked up from germline, CDR1 is DFQATT and CDR2 is SNEGSKA (reference sequence). CDR3 bases: TGCAGTGCTTATAGCGGGACTCTTCCCTACGAGCAGTACTTC. Residues: CSAYSGTLPYEQYF.

This clonotype was picked up one time. The CDR3 spells CASSEWTSGETQYF. The DNA for the CDR3 is TGTGCCAGCAGTGAATGGACTAGCGGCGAGACCCAGTACTTC. The chain joins TRBV2 to TRBJ2-5, with 10 nucleotides matching TRBD2. CDR1 and CDR2 (germline): SNHLY, FYNNEI. V was clipped by 2 bases and J by 5 bases; unmatched bases: 2. The CDR3 has 14 residues.

The chain has TRBV12-3 or TRBV12-4 and TRBJ2-1; tentatively, D is TRBD1 or TRBD2 (5 bases each). With 6 bases removed from V and 6 bases from J, the gap between germline ends came to 15 bases. This CDR3 comprises 14 residues. CDR3 nucleotide sequence: TGTGCCAGCAGCTACCGGGACCTCGCCAATGAGCAGTTCTTC. Its translation is CASSYRDLANEQFF.

The chain is built from TRBV9 and TRBJ2-5, with no clear D. Trimming stripped 2 bases from V and 4 bases from J, with 9 bases between. The CDR3 sequence is 13 residues long. Germline loops: CDR1 SGDLS, CDR2 YYNGEE. The CDR3 DNA is TGTGCCAGCAGCGTCACACTTGGAGAGACCCAGTACTTC. Translated, it gives CASSVTLGETQYF.

The chain is built from TRBV10-2 and TRBJ2-7; a weak D match, TRBD1 (6 bases). CDR1 is WSHSY, CDR2 SAAADI, per germline. The V and J ends lost 0 bases and 6 bases respectively, with 15 bases between them. This CDR3 comprises 15 residues. This CDR3 reads CASSESRSGESEQYF. The CDR3 region has the DNA TGCGCCAGCAGTGAGTCTCGCTCAGGGGAAAGCGAGCAGTACTTC.

The chain uses TRBV12-3 or TRBV12-4 and TRBJ1-2; D not resolved. Trimming removed 1 base at V and 4 bases at J, with 10 bases between. This CDR3 is built from 14 residues. The CDR3 DNA reads as TGTGCCAGCAGTTTAGTTGCGGGAGCCTATGGCTACACCTTC. Residues: CASSLVAGAYGYTF.

J is TRBJ1-4 and V is TRBV30; no definite D call. The V end lost 1 base, the J end lost 5 bases, and 11 bases lay between the germline ends. This CDR3 spans 14 amino acids. Germline values: CDR1 GTSNPN, CDR2 SVGIG (reference sequence). CDR3 DNA: TGTGCCTGGAGTGAGGGAGGCCCCAATGAAAAACTGTTTTTT. Its protein is CAWSEGGPNEKLFF. The variable domain in full, completed from reference TRBV30 and TRBJ1-4, reads SQTIHQWPATLVQPVGSPLSLECTVEGTSNPNLYWYRQAAGRGLQLLFYSVGIGQISSEVPQNLSASRPQDRQFILSSKKLLLSDSGFYLCAWSEGGPNEKLFFGSGTQLSVL.

The V call is TRBV2, the J call TRBJ1-4; D gene unclear. Germline V gives CDR1 SNHLY, CDR2 FYNNEI. The CDR3 is 12 residues long. V lost 7 bases and J 8 bases, leaving 11 bases between the germline ends. The CDR3 region is CASNGGWEKLFF. The DNA of the CDR3 is TGTGCCAGCAATGGCGGGTGGGAAAAACTGTTTTTT.

The chain links TRBV7-9 to TRBJ2-7; possibly TRBD1 or TRBD2 for D (6 bases each). The CDR3 is 14 residues long. Trimming left V 5 bases short and J 3 bases short, with 14 bases between. Germline V lookup: CDR1 SEHNR, CDR2 FQNEAQ (reference sequence). The CDR3 sequence is CASSARGGDYEQYF. For the CDR3, the DNA is TGTGCCAGCAGCGCCAGGGGCGGGGACTACGAGCAGTACTTC.

The rearrangement links TRBV7-2 to TRBJ1-1; 9 bases align to TRBD1. CDR1 is SGHTA and CDR2 is FQGNSA in the germline V gene. This CDR3 is 15 amino acids long. V lost 8 bases to trimming and J lost 6 bases; unmatched junction nucleotides: 13. Here the CDR3 reads CASRIRRTGDAEAFF. The CDR3 DNA is TGTGCCAGCCGAATACGGAGGACAGGGGACGCTGAAGCTTTCTTT.

J is TRBJ2-5 and V is TRBV7-2, with D tentatively TRBD2 (5 bases). V was clipped by 1 base and J by 2 bases, with 11 bases between them. Germline V gene sequence: CDR1 SGHTA, CDR2 FQGNSA. The CDR3 totals 15 residues. The DNA of the CDR3 is TGTGCCAGCAGCTTAGGGGGAGTAAAGCAAGAGACCCAGTACTTC. Encoded protein: CASSLGGVKQETQYF.

This sequence joins TRBV6-2 or TRBV6-3 and TRBJ2-3, with D unclear. CDR3 size: 14 residues. The ends were cut back, 7 bases at V and 4 bases at J, with 15 bases in the middle. Germline V gene lookup returns CDR1 MNHEY and CDR2 SVGEGT. The CDR3 DNA sequence: TGTGCCAGCACCATCTTCCAAGACGCAGATACGCAGTATTTT. The encoded protein is CASTIFQDADTQYF.

J is TRBJ2-5 and V is TRBV27; 7 positions match TRBD1. Germline loops: CDR1 MNHEY, CDR2 SMNVEV (reference sequence). This CDR3 region has 15 residues. V gave up 4 bases and J gave up 4 bases; unmatched junction bases: 9. DNA of the CDR3: TGTGCCAGCAGTTCCGCCGGGACAGTTTTAGAGACCCAGTACTTC. This encodes CASSSAGTVLETQYF.

The chain carries TRBV19 and TRBJ2-7; D is perhaps TRBD2 (7 bases). The CDR3 loop spans 16 amino acids. Germline V CDR1 and CDR2: LNHDA, SQIVND (reference sequence). Deletions cut 3 bases from V and 2 bases from J, with 17 bases between. The CDR3: CASSMRGLADAYEQYF. In nucleotides, the CDR3 is TGTGCCAGTAGTATGCGGGGGCTAGCGGACGCCTACGAGCAGTACTTC.

The V gene is TRBV12-3 or TRBV12-4, the J gene TRBJ2-1; D call uncertain. The V and J ends lost 7 bases and 3 bases respectively, with 7 bases between them. CDR3 length: 12 amino acids. CDR3 sequence: CASTSSYNEQFF. The CDR3 coding sequence is TGTGCCAGCACCTCGAGCTACAATGAGCAGTTCTTC.

The V gene is TRBV7-9, the J gene TRBJ2-5; no firm D call. Looked up from germline, CDR1 is SEHNR and CDR2 is FQNEAQ (reference sequence). The ends were cut back, 2 bases at V and 5 bases at J, with 3 bases in the middle. The CDR3 loop spans 11 amino acids. This CDR3 is CASSLLETQYF. As DNA, the CDR3 is TGTGCCAGCAGCTTACTGGAGACCCAGTACTTC.

This chain uses TRBV4-1 with TRBJ2-5; D might be TRBD1 (6 bases). V lost 4 bases and J 5 bases, leaving 17 bases between the germline ends. The CDR3 spans 15 residues. From germline, CDR1 is MGHRA and CDR2 YSYEKL. The CDR3: CASSPSRGAIETQYF. The CDR3 coding sequence is TGCGCCAGCAGCCCGAGCAGGGGAGCGATTGAGACCCAGTACTTC.

The chain recombines TRBV29-1 with TRBJ1-5; D call uncertain. V lost 4 bases, J lost 3 bases, and 10 bases lay in between. Germline V gene lookup returns CDR1 SQVTM and CDR2 ANQGSEA. The CDR3 loop spans 13 amino acids. The CDR3 nucleotides are TGCAGCGTTGCGAACAGACTCAATCAGCCCCAGCATTTT. It specifies CSVANRLNQPQHF.

The chain joins TRBV23-1 to TRBJ1-1, with D hard to call. TRBV23-1 falls under the ORF class, with uncertain function. The CDR3 consists of 16 residues. The V and J ends lost 6 bases and 2 bases respectively, with 19 bases between them. CDR3 loop: CASRPGDISTNTEAFF. The CDR3 nucleotides read TGCGCCAGCAGACCAGGAGATATTAGTACCAACACTGAAGCTTTCTTT.

This chain uses TRBV9 with TRBJ2-2, with a possible D match to TRBD2 (6 bases). Trimming cost V 0 bases and J 3 bases, with 6 bases left between them. Per the germline V gene, CDR1 is SGDLS and CDR2 is YYNGEE. The CDR3 extends over 14 amino acids. The CDR3 here is CASSVAGDTGELFF. As DNA, the CDR3 is TGTGCCAGCAGCGTAGCGGGAGACACCGGGGAGCTGTTTTTT.